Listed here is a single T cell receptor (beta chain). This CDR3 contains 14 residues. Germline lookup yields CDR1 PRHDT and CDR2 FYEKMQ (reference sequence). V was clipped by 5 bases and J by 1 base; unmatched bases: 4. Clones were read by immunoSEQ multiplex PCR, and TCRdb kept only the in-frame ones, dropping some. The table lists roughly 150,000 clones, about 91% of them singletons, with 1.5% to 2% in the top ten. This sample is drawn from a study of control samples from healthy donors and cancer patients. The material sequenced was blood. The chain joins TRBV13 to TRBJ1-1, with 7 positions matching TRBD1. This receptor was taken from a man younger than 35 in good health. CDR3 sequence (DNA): TGTGCCAGCAGCCGTGACAGGGCGAACACTGAAGCTTTCTTT. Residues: CASSRDRANTEAFF.